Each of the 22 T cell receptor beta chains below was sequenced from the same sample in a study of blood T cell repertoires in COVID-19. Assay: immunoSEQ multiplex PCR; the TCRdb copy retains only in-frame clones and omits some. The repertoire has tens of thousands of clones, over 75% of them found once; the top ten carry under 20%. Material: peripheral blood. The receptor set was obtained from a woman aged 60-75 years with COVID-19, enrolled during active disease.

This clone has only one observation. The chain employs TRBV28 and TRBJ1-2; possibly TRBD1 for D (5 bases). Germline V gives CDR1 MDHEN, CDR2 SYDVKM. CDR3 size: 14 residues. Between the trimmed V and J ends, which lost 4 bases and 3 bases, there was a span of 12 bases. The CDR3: CASSSLGHYYGYTF. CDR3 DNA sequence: TGTGCCAGCAGTTCATTAGGACATTACTATGGCTACACCTTC.

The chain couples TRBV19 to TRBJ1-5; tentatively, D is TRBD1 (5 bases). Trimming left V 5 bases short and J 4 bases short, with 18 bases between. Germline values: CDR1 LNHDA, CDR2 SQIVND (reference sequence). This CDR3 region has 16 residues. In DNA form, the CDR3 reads TGTGCCAGTAGTGCTCCAGGGAACGGTGGTAATCAGCCCCAGCATTTT. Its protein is CASSAPGNGGNQPQHF.

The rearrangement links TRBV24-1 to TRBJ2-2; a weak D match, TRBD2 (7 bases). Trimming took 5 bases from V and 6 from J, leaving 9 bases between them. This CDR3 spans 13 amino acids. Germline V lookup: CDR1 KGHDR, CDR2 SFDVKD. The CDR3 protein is CATSVRGPGELFF. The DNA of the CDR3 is TGTGCCACCAGTGTGCGGGGGCCCGGGGAGCTGTTTTTT.

The DNA of the CDR3 is TGTGCCAGCAGCTTAGCGGCAGACTACGAGCAGTACTTC. This sequence encodes CASSLAADYEQYF. The rearrangement links TRBV7-2 to TRBJ2-7; D is ambiguous. This CDR3 comprises 13 residues. The V gene's germline CDR1 is SGHTA and CDR2 FQGNSA. The V end lost 0 bases, the J end lost 3 bases, and 6 bases lay between the germline ends.

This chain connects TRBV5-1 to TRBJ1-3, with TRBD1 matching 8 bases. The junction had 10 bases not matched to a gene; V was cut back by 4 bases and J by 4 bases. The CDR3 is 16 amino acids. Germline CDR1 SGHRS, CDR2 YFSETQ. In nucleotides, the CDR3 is TGCGCCAGCAGCCGTCGCGACAGGGGACTGGGAAACACCATATATTTT. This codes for CASSRRDRGLGNTIYF.

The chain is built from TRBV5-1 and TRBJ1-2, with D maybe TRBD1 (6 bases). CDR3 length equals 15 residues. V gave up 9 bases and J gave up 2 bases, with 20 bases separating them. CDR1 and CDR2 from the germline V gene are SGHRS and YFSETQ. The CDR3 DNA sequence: TGCGCCACGCGCCAACCAGGGGCGGTGAACTATGGCTACACCTTC. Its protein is CATRQPGAVNYGYTF.

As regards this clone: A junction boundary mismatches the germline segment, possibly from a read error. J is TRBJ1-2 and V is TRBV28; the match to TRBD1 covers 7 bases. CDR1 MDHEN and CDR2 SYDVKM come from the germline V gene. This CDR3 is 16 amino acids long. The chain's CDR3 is CASSFRTERTGDGYTF. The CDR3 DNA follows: TGTGCCAGCAGTTTTCGAACCGAACGGACAGGCGATGGATACACCTTC.

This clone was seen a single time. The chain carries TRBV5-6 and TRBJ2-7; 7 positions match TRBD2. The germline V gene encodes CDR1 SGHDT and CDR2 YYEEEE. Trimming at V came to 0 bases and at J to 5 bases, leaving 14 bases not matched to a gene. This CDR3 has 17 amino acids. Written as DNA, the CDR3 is TGTGCCAGCAGCTTGGTCATCGGCGGGAGTGTATTGGACGAGCAGTACTTC. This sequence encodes CASSLVIGGSVLDEQYF.

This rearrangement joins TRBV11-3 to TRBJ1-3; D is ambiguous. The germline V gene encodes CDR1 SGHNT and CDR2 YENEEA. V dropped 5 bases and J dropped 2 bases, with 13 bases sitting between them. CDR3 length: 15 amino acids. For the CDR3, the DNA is TGTGCCAGCAGCCAATTGCCAGAAACTGGAAACACCATATATTTT. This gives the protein CASSQLPETGNTIYF.

The CDR3 DNA reads TGTGCCAGCAGCGTTAGGGGTGGGAACACTGAAGCTTTCTTT. Translating gives CASSVRGGNTEAFF. This sequence joins TRBV9 and TRBJ1-1, with a possible D match to TRBD1 (5 bases). Trimming left V 2 bases short and J 1 base short, with 9 bases between. CDR1 is SGDLS and CDR2 is YYNGEE in the germline V gene. This CDR3 has 14 amino acids.

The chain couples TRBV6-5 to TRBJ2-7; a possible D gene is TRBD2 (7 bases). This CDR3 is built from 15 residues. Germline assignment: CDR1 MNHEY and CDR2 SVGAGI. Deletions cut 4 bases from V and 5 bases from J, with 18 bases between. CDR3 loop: CASSSRGARVNEQYF. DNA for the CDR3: TGTGCCAGCAGTTCCCGGGGGGCCAGGGTAAACGAGCAGTACTTC.

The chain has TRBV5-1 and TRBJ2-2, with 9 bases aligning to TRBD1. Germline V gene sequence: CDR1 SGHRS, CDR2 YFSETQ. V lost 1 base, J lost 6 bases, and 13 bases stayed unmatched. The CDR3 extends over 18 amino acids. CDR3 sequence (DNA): TGCGCCAGCAGCTTGAGAATTACCGAGACAGGGGGTTCCGGGGAGCTGTTTTTT. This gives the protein CASSLRITETGGSGELFF.

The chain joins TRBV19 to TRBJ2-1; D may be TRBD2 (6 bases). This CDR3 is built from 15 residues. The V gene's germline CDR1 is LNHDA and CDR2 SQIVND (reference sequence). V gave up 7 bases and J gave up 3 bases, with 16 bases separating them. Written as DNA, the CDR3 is TGTGCCAGTACCGCCCCGCGGGGAATCTACAATGAGCAGTTCTTC. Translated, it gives CASTAPRGIYNEQFF.

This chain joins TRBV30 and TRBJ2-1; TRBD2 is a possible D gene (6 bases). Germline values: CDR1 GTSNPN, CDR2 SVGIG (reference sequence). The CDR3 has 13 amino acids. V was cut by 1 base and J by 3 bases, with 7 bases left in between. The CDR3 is CAWSGRGYNEQFF. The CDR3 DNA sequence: TGTGCCTGGAGTGGGAGGGGCTACAATGAGCAGTTCTTC.

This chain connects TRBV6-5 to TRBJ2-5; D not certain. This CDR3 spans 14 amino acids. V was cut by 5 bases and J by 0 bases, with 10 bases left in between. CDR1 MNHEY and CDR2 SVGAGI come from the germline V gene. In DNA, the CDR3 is TGTGCCAGCAGTCGCAGACGGGACCAAGAGACCCAGTACTTC. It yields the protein CASSRRRDQETQYF.

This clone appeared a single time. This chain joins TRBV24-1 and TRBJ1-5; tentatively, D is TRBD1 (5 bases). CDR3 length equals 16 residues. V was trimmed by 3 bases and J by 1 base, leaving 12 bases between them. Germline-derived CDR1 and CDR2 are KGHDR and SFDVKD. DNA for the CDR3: TGTGCCACCAGTGATGTGCAGGGAGGAAGCAATCAGCCCCAGCATTTT. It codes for CATSDVQGGSNQPQHF.

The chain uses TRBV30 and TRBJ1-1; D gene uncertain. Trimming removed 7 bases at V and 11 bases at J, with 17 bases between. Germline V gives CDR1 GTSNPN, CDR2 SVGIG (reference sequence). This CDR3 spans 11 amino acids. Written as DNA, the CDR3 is TGTGCCTTCGCGGGGAACTATGGTGCTTTCTTT. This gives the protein CAFAGNYGAFF. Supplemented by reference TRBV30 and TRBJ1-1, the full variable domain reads SQTIHQWPATLVQPVGSPLSLECTVEGTSNPNLYWYRQAAGRGLQLLFYSVGIGQISSEVPQNLSASRPQDRQFILSSKKLLLSDSGFYLCAFAGNYGAFFGQGTRLTVV.

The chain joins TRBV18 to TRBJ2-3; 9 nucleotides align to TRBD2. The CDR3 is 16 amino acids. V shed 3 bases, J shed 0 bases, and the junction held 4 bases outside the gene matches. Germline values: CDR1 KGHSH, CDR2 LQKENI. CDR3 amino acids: CASSPITSGSTDTQYF. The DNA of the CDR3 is TGTGCCAGCTCACCGATTACTAGCGGGAGCACAGATACGCAGTATTTT.

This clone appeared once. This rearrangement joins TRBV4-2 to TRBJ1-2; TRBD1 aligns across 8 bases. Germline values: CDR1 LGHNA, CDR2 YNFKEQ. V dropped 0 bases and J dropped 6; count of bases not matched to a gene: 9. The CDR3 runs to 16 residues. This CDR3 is CASSQEGPGGFHGYTF. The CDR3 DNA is TGTGCCAGCAGCCAAGAAGGTCCAGGGGGCTTCCATGGCTACACCTTC.

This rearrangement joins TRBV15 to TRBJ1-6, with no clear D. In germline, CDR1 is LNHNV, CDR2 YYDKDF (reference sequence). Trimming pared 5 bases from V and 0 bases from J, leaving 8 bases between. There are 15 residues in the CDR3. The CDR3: CATSSLSSYNSPLHF. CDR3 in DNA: TGTGCCACCAGCTCATTGAGCTCCTATAATTCACCCCTCCACTTT.

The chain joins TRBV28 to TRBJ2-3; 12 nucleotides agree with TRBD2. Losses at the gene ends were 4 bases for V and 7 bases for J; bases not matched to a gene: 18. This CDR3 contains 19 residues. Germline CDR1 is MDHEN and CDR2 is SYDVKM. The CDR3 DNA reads TGTGCCAGCAGTTCAAAGATACTAGCGGGAGGCGCAATGACTTATACGCAGTATTTT. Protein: CASSSKILAGGAMTYTQYF.

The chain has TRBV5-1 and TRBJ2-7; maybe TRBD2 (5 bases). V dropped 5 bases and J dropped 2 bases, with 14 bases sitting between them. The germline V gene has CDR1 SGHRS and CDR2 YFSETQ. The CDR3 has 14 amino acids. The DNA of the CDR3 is TGCGCCAGCAGTCCCACGGGGTCTCCCTACGAGCAGTACTTC. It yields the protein CASSPTGSPYEQYF. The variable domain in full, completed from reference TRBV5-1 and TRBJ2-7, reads KAGVTQTPRYLIKTRGQQVTLSCSPISGHRSVSWYQQTPGQGLQFLFEYFSETQRNKGNFPGRFSGRQFSNSRSEMNVSTLELGDSALYLCASSPTGSPYEQYFGPGTRLTVT.